This is a list of T cell receptor beta chains from one sample in a study of cytotoxic CD8 clonotypes in ibrutinib-treated CLL. TCRdb keeps only in-frame clones here, not all; method: immunoSEQ multiplex PCR. The sample shows some 200,000 clones, 60% to 80% of them seen only once. Sequenced material: PBMCs, taken after 12 months of ibrutinib treatment. These receptors all stem from a human donor with chronic lymphocytic leukemia. Each CDR3 is given with its conserved first and last residue. Fields, in order: J gene, D gene, clone size, V gene, CDR3 protein, CDR3 DNA. A D gene is named only where the DNA matches it firmly. The size entry is marked missing in some rows and otherwise reads once, few, many or a size class.

TRBJ2-7	-	-	TRBV11-3	CASSPMRGGATYEQYF	TGTGCCAGCAGCCCCATGAGGGGCGGGGCAACCTACGAGCAGTACTTC
TRBJ1-1	-	-	TRBV5-1	CASSFGQTVPTEAFF	TGCGCCAGCAGCTTCGGACAGACCGTCCCCACTGAAGCTTTCTTT
TRBJ2-2	-	-	TRBV18	CASSSGRNTGELFF	TGTGCCAGCTCGTCGGGTCGCAACACCGGGGAGCTGTTTTTT
TRBJ2-3	-	-	TRBV25-1	CASSEWDRTDTQYF	TGTGCCAGCAGTGAATGGGACCGCACAGATACGCAGTATTTT
TRBJ2-4	TRBD1	few	TRBV29-1	CSGGQGYNIQYF	TGCAGCGGAGGACAGGGCTATAACATTCAGTACTTC
TRBJ2-7	TRBD1	-	TRBV28	CASSPGQKLFYEQYF	TGTGCCAGCAGCCCGGGACAGAAACTTTTCTACGAGCAGTACTTC
TRBJ2-1	TRBD2	-	TRBV29-1	CSVAPLGRGYNEQFF	TGCAGCGTTGCCCCTTTGGGGCGGGGGTACAATGAGCAGTTCTTC
TRBJ2-5	TRBD2	-	TRBV30	CAWGSGGSQYF	TGTGCCTGGGGATCGGGGGGGTCCCAGTACTTC
TRBJ2-7	TRBD2	-	TRBV28	CASRIGGGGDSYEQYF	TGTGCCAGCAGAATTGGGGGCGGGGGGGACTCCTACGAGCAGTACTTC
TRBJ2-5	-	-	TRBV6-5	CASGRMGKETQYF	TGTGCCAGCGGACGTATGGGTAAAGAGACCCAGTACTTC
TRBJ2-7	-	-	TRBV28	CASSSPYREQYF	TGTGCCAGCAGTTCCCCCTACCGCGAGCAGTACTTC
TRBJ2-7	TRBD2	few	TRBV5-1	CASSSLAGVGYEQYF	TGCGCCAGCAGCTCCTTAGCGGGAGTGGGTTACGAGCAGTACTTC
TRBJ2-1	TRBD2	-	TRBV9	CASSVVAGGYNEQFF	TGTGCCAGCAGCGTAGTAGCGGGGGGATACAATGAGCAGTTCTTC
TRBJ2-3	-	-	TRBV4-1	CASSQEGGGPRGDTQYF	TGCGCCAGCAGCCAAGAGGGAGGGGGACCTCGGGGAGATACGCAGTATTTT
TRBJ2-5	-	few	TRBV25-1	CASSGRDRQETQYF	TGTGCCAGCAGTGGCCGGGACCGCCAAGAGACCCAGTACTTC
TRBJ2-1	TRBD2	-	TRBV29-1	CSVKGLAGQSSYNEQFF	TGCAGCGTTAAGGGACTAGCGGGACAAAGCTCCTACAATGAGCAGTTCTTC
TRBJ2-7	-	few	TRBV11-2	CASSIRTASSYEQYF	TGTGCCAGCAGCATCAGGACAGCGAGCTCCTACGAGCAGTACTTC
TRBJ1-2	-	-	TRBV5-6	CASTPKGMDYGYTF	TGTGCCAGCACCCCTAAGGGCATGGACTATGGCTACACCTTC
TRBJ1-1	-	-	TRBV5-1	CASSSYMNTEAFF	TGCGCCAGCAGCTCTTACATGAACACTGAAGCTTTCTTT
TRBJ2-7	-	few	TRBV5-1	CASSHPSGTATYEQYF	TGCGCCAGCAGCCACCCCAGCGGGACAGCAACTTACGAGCAGTACTTC
TRBJ2-1	-	-	TRBV9	CASSVAGWQEEGEQFF	TGTGCCAGCAGCGTAGCGGGGTGGCAGGAGGAAGGTGAGCAGTTCTTC
TRBJ2-7	-	once	TRBV4-1	CASSQGLSTYEQYF	TGCGCCAGCAGCCAAGGACTTTCAACCTACGAGCAGTACTTC